The 8 T cell receptor beta chains below come from one sample, sequenced in a study of blood T cell repertoires in COVID-19. Here immunoSEQ multiplex PCR was the method, and the copy in TCRdb shows in-frame clones only, minus some. The data show 300,000 to 400,000 clones, roughly 86% seen once. The sequencing sample was made of peripheral blood. The origin of the receptors is a man aged 25 to 40 with COVID-19, enrolled during active disease.

The chain couples TRBV19 to TRBJ1-5, with 10 bases that match TRBD1. Germline V gene sequence: CDR1 LNHDA, CDR2 SQIVND (reference sequence). J lost 0 bases, V lost 4 bases, and 3 bases had no gene match. The CDR3 extends over 16 amino acids. The CDR3 is CASSRQGANSNQPQHF. CDR3 DNA: TGTGCCAGTAGTAGACAGGGGGCAAATAGCAATCAGCCCCAGCATTTT.

The chain carries TRBV7-2 and TRBJ2-3, with 7 bases fitting TRBD2. Germline V gives CDR1 SGHTA, CDR2 FQGNSA. V shed 3 bases and J 6 bases; nucleotides not matched to a gene: 3. This CDR3 contains 13 residues. The CDR3 here is CASSFGSGDTQYF. In DNA, the CDR3 is TGTGCCAGCAGCTTTGGTAGCGGGGATACGCAGTATTTT.

V gene TRBV6-1 combines with J gene TRBJ1-2; unclear D gene. The CDR3 spans 13 residues. V lost 0 bases to trimming and J lost 4 bases, with 6 bases between them. Looked up from germline, CDR1 is MNHNS and CDR2 is SASEGT. The CDR3 bases are TGTGCCAGCAGTGAAGCGCCCAGCTATGGCTACACCTTC. It codes for CASSEAPSYGYTF.

This chain joins TRBV4-1 and TRBJ2-7; 7 bases are a match to TRBD2. The CDR3 sequence is 15 residues long. Germline CDR1 is MGHRA and CDR2 is YSYEKL. J gave up 3 bases and V 4 bases, and 9 bases lay outside the gene matches. The CDR3 DNA sequence: TGCGCCAGCAGCCGCCCCGGGACTACCTTCTACGAGCAGTACTTC. Protein product: CASSRPGTTFYEQYF.

This chain links TRBV11-2 with TRBJ1-2, with TRBD1 as a possible D gene (5 bases). Trimming stripped 0 bases from V and 8 bases from J, with 13 bases between. This CDR3 region has 14 residues. CDR1 and CDR2 from the germline V gene are SGHAT and FQNNGV. The CDR3 sequence is CASSLDWNRPGYTF. CDR3 DNA sequence: TGTGCCAGCAGCTTAGATTGGAACAGGCCAGGCTACACCTTC.

This rearrangement joins TRBV7-2 to TRBJ1-2, with unresolved D. Between the trimmed V and J ends, which lost 1 base and 4 bases, there was a span of 7 bases. Germline V gives CDR1 SGHTA, CDR2 FQGNSA. This CDR3 is 13 amino acids long. The CDR3 protein is CASSLGSIYGYTF. In DNA, the CDR3 is TGTGCCAGCAGCTTAGGGTCTATCTATGGCTACACCTTC.

CDR3 DNA sequence: TGTGCCAGCAGTTACTCCGCCGGGGTAACTAATGAAAAACTGTTTTTT. Translation gives CASSYSAGVTNEKLFF. The chain employs TRBV6-5 and TRBJ1-4; D ambiguous. This CDR3 is built from 16 residues. Per the germline V gene, CDR1 is MNHEY and CDR2 is SVGAGI. The V end lost 0 bases, the J end lost 1 base, and 9 bases lay between the germline ends.

The V call is TRBV14, the J call TRBJ2-5; TRBD2 matches 7 bases. Germline trimming cut 1 base from V and 5 bases from J; bases unmatched to any gene: 10. The CDR3 length is 16 residues. In germline, CDR1 is SGHDN, CDR2 FVKESK. The CDR3 region has the DNA TGTGCCAGCAGCCAAGGATACATAAGGGGAGGGGAGACCCAGTACTTC. Its translation is CASSQGYIRGGETQYF.